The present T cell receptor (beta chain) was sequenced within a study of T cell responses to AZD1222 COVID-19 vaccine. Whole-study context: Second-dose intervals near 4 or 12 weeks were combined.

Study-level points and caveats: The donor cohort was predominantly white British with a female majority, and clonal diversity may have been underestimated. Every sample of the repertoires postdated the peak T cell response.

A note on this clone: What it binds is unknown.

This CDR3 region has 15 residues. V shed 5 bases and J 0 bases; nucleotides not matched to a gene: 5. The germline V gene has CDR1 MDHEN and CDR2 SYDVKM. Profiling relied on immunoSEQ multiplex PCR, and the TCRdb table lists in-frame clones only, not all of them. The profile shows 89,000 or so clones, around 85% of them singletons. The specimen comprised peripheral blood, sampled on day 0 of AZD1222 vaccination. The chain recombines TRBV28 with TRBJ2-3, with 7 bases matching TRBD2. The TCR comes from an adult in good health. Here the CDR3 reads CASSETSVSTDTQYF. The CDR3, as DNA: TGTGCCAGCAGTGAAACTAGCGTTAGCACAGATACGCAGTATTTT.